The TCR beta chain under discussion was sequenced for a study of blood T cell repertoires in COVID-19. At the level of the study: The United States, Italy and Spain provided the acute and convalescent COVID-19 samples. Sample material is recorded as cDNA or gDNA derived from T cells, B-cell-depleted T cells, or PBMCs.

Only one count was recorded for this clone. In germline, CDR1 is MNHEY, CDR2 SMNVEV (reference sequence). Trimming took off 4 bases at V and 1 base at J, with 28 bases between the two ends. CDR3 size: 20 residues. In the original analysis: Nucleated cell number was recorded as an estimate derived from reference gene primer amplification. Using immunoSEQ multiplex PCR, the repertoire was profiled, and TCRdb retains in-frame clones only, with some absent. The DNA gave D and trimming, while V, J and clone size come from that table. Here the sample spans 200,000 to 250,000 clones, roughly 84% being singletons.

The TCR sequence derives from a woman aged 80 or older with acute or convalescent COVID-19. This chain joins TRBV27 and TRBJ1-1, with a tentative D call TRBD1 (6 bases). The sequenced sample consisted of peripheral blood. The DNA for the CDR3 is TGTGCCAGCAGTTCGACGCCCCTCCGGACAGCAAGCTATAGGAACACTGAAGCTTTCTTT. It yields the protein CASSSTPLRTASYRNTEAFF.